The 25 T cell receptor beta chains given below trace back to one sample, sequenced in a study of cytomegalovirus exposure and HLA in healthy donors (dated by TCRdb to the late 2010s). The library was generated by the immunoSEQ multiplex PCR assay. The multiplex PCR relied on a mix of 60 forward primers for TCR Vbeta segments and 13 reverse primers for TCR Jbeta segments. TCRdb took over this immuneACCESS table, retaining in-frame rearrangements with V and J assigned. Such tables are incomplete; in checked studies, under half of the missing clones stem from an unresolved V gene, and the remainder is unexplained. The sample includes 150,000 or so clones, with approximately 82% observed a single time. Of the sample, roughly 1.4% falls within the top ten clones. The specimen was PBMCs. The receptors were gathered from a young man in good health and CMV-seropositive.

The chain employs TRBV28 and TRBJ2-7; tentatively, D is TRBD2 (6 bases). Germline V gene sequence: CDR1 MDHEN, CDR2 SYDVKM. The CDR3 sequence is 14 residues long. V was shortened by 2 bases and J by 3 bases, with 11 bases between the two germline ends. The CDR3 sequence is CASSLPEGYYEQYF. As DNA, the CDR3 is TGTGCCAGCAGTTTACCGGAGGGGTACTACGAGCAGTACTTC.

The chain is built from TRBV28 and TRBJ1-5, with 9 bases lining up with TRBD1. Germline V CDR1 and CDR2: MDHEN, SYDVKM. This CDR3 contains 15 residues. The J segment lost 1 base and the V segment lost 10 bases, leaving 8 bases of the junction unmatched. The CDR3 DNA reads as TGTGCCATCCCAGCCGGGACAGGGAGCAATCAGCCCCAGCATTTT. Its protein is CAIPAGTGSNQPQHF.

This chain connects TRBV5-4 to TRBJ2-3; the D is unclear. The ends were cut back, 2 bases at V and 10 bases at J, with 17 bases in the middle. Germline CDR1 and CDR2: SGHNT and YYREEE (reference sequence). The CDR3 has 14 amino acids. CDR3 protein: CASSLESNHFAQYF. CDR3 sequence (DNA): TGTGCCAGCAGCTTAGAATCCAACCACTTTGCGCAGTATTTT. The variable domain in full, completed from reference TRBV5-4 and TRBJ2-3, reads ETGVTQSPTHLIKTRGQQVTLRCSSQSGHNTVSWYQQALGQGPQFIFQYYREEENGRGNFPPRFSGLQFPNYSSELNVNALELDDSALYLCASSLESNHFAQYFGPGTRLTVL.

CDR3 sequence reads: CASSPTQIAGRNEQFF. The CDR3 DNA sequence: TGTGCCAGCAGTCCCACGCAGATAGCGGGGAGGAATGAGCAGTTCTTC. The rearrangement uses TRBV27 and TRBJ2-1; 8 bases are shared with TRBD2. Per germline, CDR1 MNHEY and CDR2 SMNVEV (reference sequence). This CDR3 is 16 amino acids long. V lost 5 bases to trimming and J lost 7 bases; unmatched junction nucleotides: 13.

The gene calls are TRBV27 and TRBJ2-1; 8 bases are a match to TRBD1. CDR1 is MNHEY, CDR2 SMNVEV, per germline (reference sequence). Trimming at V came to 5 bases and at J to 7 bases, leaving 1 base not matched to a gene. This CDR3 has 12 residues. CDR3 sequence: CASSGQGNEQFF. As DNA, the CDR3 is TGTGCCAGCAGTGGACAGGGTAATGAGCAGTTCTTC.

This clone has more than one count but fewer than ten. The chain recombines TRBV7-9 with TRBJ2-1, with TRBD2 matching 13 bases. V was clipped by 5 bases and J by 9 bases; unmatched bases: 7. CDR3 length equals 15 residues. The germline gives CDR1 SEHNR, CDR2 FQNEAQ (reference sequence). The DNA of the CDR3 is TGTGCCAGCAGCGGACGGACTAGCGGGAGCGTTGAGCAGTTCTTC. Translated: CASSGRTSGSVEQFF.

V usage is TRBV30 and J usage is TRBJ2-3; TRBD1 agrees at 8 bases. The CDR3 is made up of 16 amino acids. CDR1 and CDR2 (germline): GTSNPN, SVGIG (reference sequence). J gave up 4 bases and V 0 bases, and 9 bases lay outside the gene matches. Here the CDR3 DNA reads TGTGCCTGGAGTGTACTGGGGCAGGGGGCGTCAGATACGCAGTATTTT. Its protein product is CAWSVLGQGASDTQYF.

The rearrangement links TRBV6-1 to TRBJ2-7, with D perhaps matching TRBD2 (6 bases). CDR3 size: 13 residues. Per germline, CDR1 MNHNS and CDR2 SASEGT. V lost 5 bases to trimming and J lost 5 bases, with 13 bases between them. CDR3 loop: CASSSYGSNEQYF. The CDR3 DNA reads TGTGCCAGCAGTTCTTACGGGAGTAACGAGCAGTACTTC.

V usage is TRBV13 and J usage is TRBJ1-1; 11 bases line up with TRBD1. V dropped 2 bases and J dropped 0; count of bases not matched to a gene: 5. CDR3 length: 17 amino acids. Germline V gives CDR1 PRHDT, CDR2 FYEKMQ (reference sequence). CDR3 sequence (DNA): TGTGCCAGCAGCTTAATTGGACAGGGGGCCATGAACACTGAAGCTTTCTTT. Its protein is CASSLIGQGAMNTEAFF.

This sequence joins TRBV7-3 and TRBJ2-3; 7 nucleotides agree with TRBD2. Germline trimming cut 5 bases from V and 4 bases from J; bases unmatched to any gene: 9. The CDR3 loop spans 15 amino acids. CDR1 is SGHTA, CDR2 FQGTGA, per germline. CDR3 in amino acids: CASSASGLVADTQYF. The CDR3, as DNA: TGTGCCAGCAGCGCTAGCGGACTTGTGGCAGATACGCAGTATTTT.

The genes are TRBV9 and TRBJ1-1, with a weak D call TRBD1 (6 bases). This CDR3 region has 16 residues. V gave up 0 bases and J gave up 4 bases, with 16 bases separating them. Germline V lookup: CDR1 SGDLS, CDR2 YYNGEE. The chain's CDR3 is CASSVAPGQTITEAFF. CDR3 sequence (DNA): TGTGCCAGCAGCGTAGCCCCGGGACAAACGATCACTGAAGCTTTCTTT.

J is TRBJ1-2 and V is TRBV6-1; TRBD1 aligns across 10 bases. CDR3 length: 15 amino acids. Germline V gene data show CDR1 as MNHNS and CDR2 as SASEGT. V lost 6 bases to trimming and J lost 5 bases; unmatched junction nucleotides: 9. The CDR3 protein is CASRPGDRGTYGYTF. DNA for the CDR3: TGTGCCAGCAGGCCCGGGGACAGGGGCACGTATGGCTACACCTTC.

The chain recombines TRBV5-1 with TRBJ1-6; D gene unclear. The germline V and J ends were trimmed by 2 bases and 5 bases, with 8 bases remaining between them. The CDR3 is 14 residues long. Germline-derived CDR1 and CDR2 are SGHRS and YFSETQ. CDR3 in DNA: TGCGCCAGCAGCTTATGGAGCGATAATTCACCCCTCCACTTT. Translating gives CASSLWSDNSPLHF.

V and J are TRBV7-9 and TRBJ2-7, with D unresolved. Trimming shortened V by 4 bases and J by 4 bases, and 8 bases separated the two germline ends. The germline CDR1 and CDR2 sequences are SEHNR and FQNEAQ (reference sequence). CDR3 length: 12 amino acids. The CDR3 DNA is TGTGCCAGCAGCTCCTTAGTTTACGAGCAGTACTTC. It yields the protein CASSSLVYEQYF. The whole variable domain, filled in from reference TRBV7-9 and TRBJ2-7, reads DTGVSQNPRHKITKRGQNVTFRCDPISEHNRLYWYRQTLGQGPEFLTYFQNEAQLEKSRLLSDRFSAERPKGSFSTLEIQRTEQGDSAMYLCASSSLVYEQYFGPGTRLTVT.

This clone has a handful of counts. CDR3 protein: CASSLGTGDNTIYF. CDR3 DNA: TGCGCCAGCAGCTTGGGCACAGGGGATAACACCATATATTTT. This chain links TRBV5-1 with TRBJ1-3; 7 bases match TRBD1. Germline lookup yields CDR1 SGHRS and CDR2 YFSETQ. The junction had 4 bases not matched to a gene; V was cut back by 0 bases and J by 7 bases. The CDR3 length is 14 residues.

This chain links TRBV2 with TRBJ2-3, with 11 bases matching TRBD2. In germline, CDR1 is SNHLY, CDR2 FYNNEI. V shed 7 bases and J 2 bases; nucleotides not matched to a gene: 11. The CDR3 runs 17 residues. CDR3 nucleotides: TGTGCCAGCACTCTAGCGGGAGGTTATACCCTCACAGATACGCAGTATTTT. This codes for CASTLAGGYTLTDTQYF.

The CDR3 here is CASSLSPGQGATNEKLFF. CDR3 DNA sequence: TGTGCCAGCAGTCTTTCTCCGGGACAGGGGGCAACTAATGAAAAACTGTTTTTT. The rearrangement joins TRBV28 to TRBJ1-4; 11 bases line up with TRBD1. There are 18 residues in the CDR3. Per germline, CDR1 MDHEN and CDR2 SYDVKM. Unmatched junction bases numbered 8, after V lost 5 bases and J lost 0 bases.

The V call is TRBV7-9, the J call TRBJ1-1, with D possibly being TRBD1 (6 bases). The V end was cut by 5 bases, the J end by 1 base, with 11 bases between. Germline CDR1 reads SEHNR; CDR2 reads FQNEAQ (reference sequence). The CDR3 sequence is 14 residues long. The CDR3 DNA is TGTGCCAGCAGCGCCCACAGGGAGAACACTGAAGCTTTCTTT. Its translation: CASSAHRENTEAFF.

This clone was seen just once. CDR3 sequence (DNA): TGTGCCAGCCAGACCGGGACAGGGTATGGCTACACCTTC. This gives the protein CASQTGTGYGYTF. The rearrangement uses TRBV19 and TRBJ1-2; 9 bases fit TRBD1. Germline V gene lookup returns CDR1 LNHDA and CDR2 SQIVND (reference sequence). The CDR3 has 13 amino acids. The ends lost 9 bases at V and 5 bases at J; junction bases unmatched: 7.

V usage is TRBV6-5 and J usage is TRBJ2-7; tentative D call: TRBD2 (7 bases). Looked up from germline, CDR1 is MNHEY and CDR2 is SVGAGI. With 0 bases removed from V and 4 bases from J, the gap between germline ends came to 16 bases. This CDR3 has 16 residues. The chain's CDR3 is CASSYSRGSRGYEQYF. The CDR3 region has the DNA TGTGCCAGCAGTTACTCGCGCGGGAGTAGGGGGTACGAGCAGTACTTC.

J is TRBJ1-1 and V is TRBV5-1, with D tentatively TRBD1 (6 bases). V dropped 4 bases and J dropped 4 bases, with 20 bases sitting between them. CDR1 is SGHRS, CDR2 YFSETQ, per germline. The CDR3 is 16 residues long. Written as DNA, the CDR3 is TGCGCCAGCAGCCCCGAGGGGGGGCTGAGGGGCACTGAAGCTTTCTTT. Translated, it gives CASSPEGGLRGTEAFF.

V gene TRBV5-4 combines with J gene TRBJ2-1; no clear D gene. V lost 1 base to trimming and J lost 6 bases, with 14 bases between them. Germline-derived CDR1 and CDR2 are SGHNT and YYREEE (reference sequence). The CDR3 consists of 15 residues. CDR3 sequence reads: CASSLSSGSINEQFF. The CDR3 DNA reads as TGTGCCAGCAGCTTGTCCTCAGGCAGCATCAATGAGCAGTTCTTC.

V gene TRBV15 combines with J gene TRBJ2-5, with D unclear. The DNA end is a closer match to TRBJ2-7, so the J assignment may be wrong. The CDR3 covers 13 residues. Germline CDR1 and CDR2: LNHNV and YYDKDF (reference sequence). CDR3 in DNA: TGTGCCACCAGCAGACTCCCACCATACGAGCAGTACTTC. It is translated as CATSRLPPYEQYF.

The chain employs TRBV28 and TRBJ1-1; TRBD1 agrees at 8 bases. Losses at the gene ends were 7 bases for V and 4 bases for J; bases not matched to a gene: 8. This CDR3 contains 14 residues. Germline lookup yields CDR1 MDHEN and CDR2 SYDVKM. The CDR3 here is CASKSAQGVTEAFF. CDR3 coding DNA: TGTGCCAGCAAGTCGGCACAGGGGGTCACTGAAGCTTTCTTT. Supplemented by reference TRBV28 and TRBJ1-1, the full variable domain reads DVKVTQSSRYLVKRTGEKVFLECVQDMDHENMFWYRQDPGLGLRLIYFSYDVKMKEKGDIPEGYSVSREKKERFSLILESASTNQTSMYLCASKSAQGVTEAFFGQGTRLTVV.

This clone occurred a few times. The rearrangement joins TRBV7-9 to TRBJ1-1; weak D call: TRBD1 (5 bases). The germline V gene has CDR1 SEHNR and CDR2 FQNEAQ (reference sequence). The CDR3 has 14 amino acids. Trimming took off 11 bases at V and 4 bases at J, with 20 bases between the two ends. CDR3 DNA: TGTGCCTCCATTCAAGGCCTCGGGGGCACTGAAGCTTTCTTT. This codes for CASIQGLGGTEAFF.